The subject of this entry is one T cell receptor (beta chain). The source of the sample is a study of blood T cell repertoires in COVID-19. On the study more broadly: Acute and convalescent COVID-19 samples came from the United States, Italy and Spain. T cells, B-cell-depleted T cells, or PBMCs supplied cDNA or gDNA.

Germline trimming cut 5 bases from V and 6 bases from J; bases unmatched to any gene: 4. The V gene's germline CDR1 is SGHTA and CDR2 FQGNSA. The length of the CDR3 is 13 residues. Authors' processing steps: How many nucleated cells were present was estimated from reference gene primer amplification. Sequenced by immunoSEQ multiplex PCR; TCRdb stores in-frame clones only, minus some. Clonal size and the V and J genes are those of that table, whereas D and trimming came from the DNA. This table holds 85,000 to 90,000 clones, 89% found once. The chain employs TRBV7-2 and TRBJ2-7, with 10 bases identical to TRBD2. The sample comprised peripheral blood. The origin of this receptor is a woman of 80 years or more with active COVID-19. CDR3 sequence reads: CASSQRGGFEQYF. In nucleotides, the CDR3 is TGTGCCAGCAGCCAGCGGGGGGGGTTCGAGCAGTACTTC.